This T cell receptor beta chain was found in a study of OX40 agonist ivuxolimab in advanced cancers. Germline V gene lookup returns CDR1 MDHEN and CDR2 SYDVKM. The V end was cut by 3 bases, the J end by 0 bases, with 14 bases between. This CDR3 has 16 residues. TCRdb's table, derived via immunoSEQ multiplex PCR, lists solely in-frame clones and lacks some. The sample consists of some 60,000 clones, approximately 82% of them appearing once. The specimen comprised CD4+ or CD8+ T cells sorted from blood, sampled in a trial of the OX40 agonist ivuxolimab. This receptor was taken from an adult with an advanced solid tumor such as melanoma, head and neck, liver or kidney cancer. The J gene is TRBJ1-1, the V gene TRBV28; the D gene is possibly TRBD1 (5 bases). The chain's CDR3 is CASSFWGRVMNTEAFF. The CDR3 bases are TGTGCCAGCAGTTTTTGGGGGAGGGTTATGAACACTGAAGCTTTCTTT.